The source of this T cell receptor (beta chain) is a study of beta chain features in type 1 diabetes. V lost 10 bases to trimming and J lost 0 bases, with 10 bases between them. Germline assignment: CDR1 ENHRY and CDR2 SYGVKD. The CDR3 has 12 residues. Sequencing targeted expressed TCRB transcripts, as all isolated RNA had been reverse transcribed. Assay: immunoSEQ multiplex PCR; the TCRdb copy retains only in-frame clones and omits some. Of around 160,000 clones in the sample, nearly 50% are singletons; the top ten hold 0.35% to 0.45%. This chain links TRBV10-3 with TRBJ2-7, with D possibly being TRBD2 (6 bases). This clonotype originated in a man aged 18 to 30 in good health. Sequenced: Tregs from blood. Here the CDR3 DNA reads TGTGCCACCCGGGGGAGCTCCTACGAGCAGTACTTC. The encoded protein is CATRGSSYEQYF.